This T cell receptor beta chain is drawn from a study of post-analysis software for immune sequencing data (dated by TCRdb to the mid-2010s). With regard to the full study: Disease courses on record covered relapsing-remitting, secondary progressive and progressive-relapsing multiple sclerosis, though some patients had no subtype annotation. Patient repertoires were compared against 10 to 12 previously published healthy control repertoires from donors aged 6 to 25 years. A subset of samples was prepared in parallel using single-end sample barcoding, then pooled and co-amplified after Illumina adapter ligation. Study-level results and caveats: Significantly lower normalized Chao1 diversity was found in multiple sclerosis patients than in controls, suggesting substantial peripheral T-cell clonal expansion. Significantly higher frequencies in patients than in controls were found for a few TRBV segments, including TRBV5-6, TRBV5-1 and TRBV20-1. When samples were clustered directly using the F measure, samples prepared in the same batch co-clustered strongly, which prompted a batch-effect correction. The control group was slightly older than the multiple sclerosis patient group.

A note on this clonotype: It lacks a known antigen. Relative to the germline gene, one junction end is altered; a read error may explain this.

The CDR3, from cysteine to phenylalanine, totals 16 residues. Only the CDR3 portion is preserved as DNA: 48 bases, with reading frame beginning at the first base. TCR beta repertoires were profiled from peripheral blood of approximately 13 young patients with multiple sclerosis to demonstrate the VDJtools post-analysis software. The patients with multiple sclerosis were children and adolescents between about 6 and 15 years of age. Receptor amplification or capture employed PCR. Sequencing relied on an Illumina HiSeq 2500. To reduce PCR and sequencing biases, unique molecular identifiers were built into the TCR beta cDNA libraries. Per 1 to 10 million input T cells, approximately 500,000 cDNA molecules were obtained, such that each molecule approximated one T cell. The patient libraries were prepared and sequenced using the same protocol as the earlier healthy control dataset. Within a given batch, samples were prepared together, multiplexed and sequenced on the same HiSeq lane. The paper's processing steps were these. Raw barcoded reads were processed with MIGEC, discarding single-read molecular identifier groups before consensus assembly and CDR3 extraction. Clonotype tables were post-analysed with VDJtools, and diversity was normalized by down-sampling all datasets to the smallest sample size. In repertoire overlap clustering, CDR3 amino acid sequences, but not nucleotide sequences, were matched to correct batch-related cross-sample contamination. TCRdb took the public reads, trimmed them with fastp at Q25, ran MiXCR for clone calling and kept in-frame beta chains. Rows with a matching CDR3 protein are joined into one entry that keeps the most common DNA and genes. In this record, the V and J calls reflect TCRdb's handling and not the investigators' own analysis. Present in this sample are hundreds of thousands of distinct CDR3 sequences, 53% of which were seen just once. Around 4.5% of the sample rests with the top ten.

Recombination joined TRBV12-3 or TRBV12-4 with TRBJ2-1; 8 of the junction bases match TRBD2. The sequenced sample was blood. The receptor was derived from a girl aged 5 to 17 with multiple sclerosis. The CDR3 reads as follows: CAGSAKSGGTYNEQFF. The DNA sequence reads TGTGCCGGCAGCGCTAAAAGCGGGGGTACCTACAATGAGCAGTTCTTC.